This T cell receptor (beta chain) was sequenced during a study of blood T cell repertoires in COVID-19. At the level of the study: Specimens from acute and convalescent COVID-19 originated in the United States, Italy and Spain. Sources were T cells, B-cell-depleted T cells, or PBMCs; the material itself was cDNA or gDNA.

Participant ages covered roughly 18 to 89 years across 24 US areas. In the original analysis: Estimation of nucleated cell counts was performed using reference gene primer amplification. TCRdb keeps only in-frame clones here, not all; method: immunoSEQ multiplex PCR. V and J calls and clone size follow that table, whereas D and trimming were derived from the DNA. The table has around 330,000 clones, roughly nine tenths seen once. Material for sequencing was PBMCs or T cells enriched from blood (not recorded which). The source is a man in his 60s who had recovered from COVID-19.

The CDR3 region is CATSSGLSYEQYF. The CDR3 DNA follows: TGTGCCACTTCTAGCGGGCTGTCCTACGAGCAGTACTTC. The genes are TRBV6-5 and TRBJ2-7; 8 positions agree with TRBD2. This CDR3 has 13 residues. Per germline, CDR1 MNHEY and CDR2 SVGAGI. Trimming cost V 10 bases and J 1 base; bases outside gene matches: 6.